This entry concerns a single T cell receptor (beta chain). Antigen specificity is unknown. The data were taken from a study of cytomegalovirus exposure and HLA in healthy donors. Study summary: The study placed around 80% of its approximately 400 genotyped donors in the Caucasian-associated ancestry cluster. General study findings and limits: The study labeled 180 or so TCR beta chains cytomegalovirus-associated. Reportedly, cytomegalovirus status was diagnosed with high sensitivity and specificity.

The CDR3 has 16 amino acids. The germline CDR1 and CDR2 sequences are MNHEY and SVGAGI. V dropped 2 bases and J dropped 5 bases, with 19 bases sitting between them. Vbeta (60) and Jbeta (13) primers were used in the PCR. Assay: immunoSEQ multiplex PCR; the TCRdb copy retains only in-frame clones and omits some. The sample has around 200,000 clones, around 86% seen once. The chain is built from TRBV6-5 and TRBJ2-7; D may be TRBD2 (6 bases). The sequenced material came from PBMCs. The sequence was obtained from a man aged 40-49 years in good health and CMV-seropositive. The CDR3 loop is CASSYAGGVRAHEQYF. For the CDR3, the DNA is TGTGCCAGCAGTTACGCCGGGGGAGTCCGGGCCCACGAGCAGTACTTC.